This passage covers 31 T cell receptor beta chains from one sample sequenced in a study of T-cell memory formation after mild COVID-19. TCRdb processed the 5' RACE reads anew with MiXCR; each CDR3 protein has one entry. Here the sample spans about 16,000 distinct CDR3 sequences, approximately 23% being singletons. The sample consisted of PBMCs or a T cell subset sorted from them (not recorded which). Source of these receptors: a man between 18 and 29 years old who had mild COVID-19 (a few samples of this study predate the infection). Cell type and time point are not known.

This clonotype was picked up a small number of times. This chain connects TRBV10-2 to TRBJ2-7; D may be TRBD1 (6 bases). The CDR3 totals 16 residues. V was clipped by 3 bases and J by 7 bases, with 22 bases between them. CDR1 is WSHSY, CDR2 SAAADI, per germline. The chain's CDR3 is CASSEYRERNSREQYF. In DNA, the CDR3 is TGCGCCAGCAGTGAATACAGGGAAAGGAATTCTCGGGAGCAGTACTTC.

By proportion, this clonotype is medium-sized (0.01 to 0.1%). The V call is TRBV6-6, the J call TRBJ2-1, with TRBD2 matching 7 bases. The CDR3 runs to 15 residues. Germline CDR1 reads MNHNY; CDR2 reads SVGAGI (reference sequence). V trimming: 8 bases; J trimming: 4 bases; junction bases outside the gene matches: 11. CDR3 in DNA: TGTGCCAGCCTGGGGGTCGGGGGGTATTACAATGAGCAGTTCTTC. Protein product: CASLGVGGYYNEQFF.

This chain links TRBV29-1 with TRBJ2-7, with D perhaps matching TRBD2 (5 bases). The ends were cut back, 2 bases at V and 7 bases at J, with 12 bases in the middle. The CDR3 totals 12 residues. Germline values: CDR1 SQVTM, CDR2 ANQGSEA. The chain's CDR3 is CSVECSTGEQYF. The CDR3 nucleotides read TGCAGCGTTGAATGTAGTACGGGGGAGCAGTACTTC.

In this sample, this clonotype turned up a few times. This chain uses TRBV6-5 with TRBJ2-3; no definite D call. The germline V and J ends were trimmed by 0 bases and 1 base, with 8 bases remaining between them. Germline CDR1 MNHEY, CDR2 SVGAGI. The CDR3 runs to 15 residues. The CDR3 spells CASSYSLGRTDTQYF. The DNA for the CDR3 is TGTGCCAGCAGTTACTCGTTGGGCCGCACAGATACGCAGTATTTT.

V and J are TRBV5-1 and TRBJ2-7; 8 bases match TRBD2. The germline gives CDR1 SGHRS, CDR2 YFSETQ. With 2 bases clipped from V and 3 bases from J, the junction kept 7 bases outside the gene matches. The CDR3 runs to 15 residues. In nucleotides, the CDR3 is TGCGCCAGCAGCTTAAGGACGGGAGGGGGCTACGAGCAGTACTTC. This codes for CASSLRTGGGYEQYF.

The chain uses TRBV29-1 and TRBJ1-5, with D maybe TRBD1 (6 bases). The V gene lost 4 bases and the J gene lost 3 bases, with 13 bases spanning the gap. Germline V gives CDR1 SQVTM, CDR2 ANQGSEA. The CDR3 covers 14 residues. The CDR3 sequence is CSVALGGANQPQHF. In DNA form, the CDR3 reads TGCAGCGTTGCGTTAGGGGGGGCCAATCAGCCCCAGCATTTT.

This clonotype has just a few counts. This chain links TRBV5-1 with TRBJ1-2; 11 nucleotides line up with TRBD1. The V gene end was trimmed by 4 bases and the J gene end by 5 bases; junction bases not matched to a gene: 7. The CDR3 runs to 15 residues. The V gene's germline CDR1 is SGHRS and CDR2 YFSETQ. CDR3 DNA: TGCGCCAGCAGCCTCGGGACAGGGGGGTTTTATGGCTACACCTTC. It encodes CASSLGTGGFYGYTF.

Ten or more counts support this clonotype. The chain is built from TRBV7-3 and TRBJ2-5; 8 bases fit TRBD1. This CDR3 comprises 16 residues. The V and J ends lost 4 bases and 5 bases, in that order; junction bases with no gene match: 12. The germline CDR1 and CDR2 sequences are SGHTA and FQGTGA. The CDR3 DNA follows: TGTGCCAGCAGCTCACCGGGACAGGTGAAGGGGGAGACCCAGTACTTC. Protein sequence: CASSSPGQVKGETQYF.

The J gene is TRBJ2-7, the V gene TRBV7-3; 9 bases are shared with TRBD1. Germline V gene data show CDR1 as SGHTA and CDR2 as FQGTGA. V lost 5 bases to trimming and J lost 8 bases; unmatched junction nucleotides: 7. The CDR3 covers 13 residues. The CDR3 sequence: CASSPGQGSKQYF. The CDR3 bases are TGTGCCAGCAGCCCTGGACAGGGGAGTAAGCAGTACTTC.

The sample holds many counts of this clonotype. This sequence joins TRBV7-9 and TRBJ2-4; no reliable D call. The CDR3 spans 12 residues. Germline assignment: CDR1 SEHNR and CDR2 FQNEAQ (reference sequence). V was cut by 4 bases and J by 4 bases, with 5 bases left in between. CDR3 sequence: CASSSLKNIQYF. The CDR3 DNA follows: TGTGCCAGCAGCTCCTTAAAAAACATTCAGTACTTC. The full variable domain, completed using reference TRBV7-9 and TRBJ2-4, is DTGVSQNPRHKITKRGQNVTFRCDPISEHNRLYWYRQTLGQGPEFLTYFQNEAQLEKSRLLSDRFSAERPKGSFSTLEIQRTEQGDSAMYLCASSSLKNIQYFGAGTRLSVL.

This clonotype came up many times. CDR3 loop: CASSQEKWQGYEQYF. The CDR3 DNA reads TGCGCCAGCAGCCAAGAAAAGTGGCAGGGGTACGAGCAGTACTTC. The rearrangement uses TRBV4-3 and TRBJ2-7; D may be TRBD1 (6 bases). Between the trimmed V and J ends, which lost 0 bases and 4 bases, there was a span of 13 bases. CDR1 LGHNA and CDR2 YSLEER come from the germline V gene. This CDR3 is 15 amino acids long.

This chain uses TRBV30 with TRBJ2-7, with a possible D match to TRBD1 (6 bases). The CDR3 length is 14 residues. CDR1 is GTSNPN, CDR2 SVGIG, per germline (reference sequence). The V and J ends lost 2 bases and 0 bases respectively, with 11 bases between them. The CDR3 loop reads CAWSILQGSYEQYF. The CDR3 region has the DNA TGTGCCTGGAGTATATTACAGGGCTCCTACGAGCAGTACTTC.

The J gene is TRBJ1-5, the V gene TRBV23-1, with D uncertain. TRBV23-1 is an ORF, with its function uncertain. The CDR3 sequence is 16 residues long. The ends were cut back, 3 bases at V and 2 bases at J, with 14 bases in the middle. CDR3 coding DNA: TGCGCCAGCAGTCACCTGGACCGGAGGGGCAATCAGCCCCAGCATTTT. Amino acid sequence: CASSHLDRRGNQPQHF.

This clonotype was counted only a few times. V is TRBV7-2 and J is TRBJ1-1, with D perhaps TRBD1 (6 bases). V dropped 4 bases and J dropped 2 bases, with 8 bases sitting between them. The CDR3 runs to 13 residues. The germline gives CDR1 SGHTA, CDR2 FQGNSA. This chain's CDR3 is CASSSQGNTEAFF. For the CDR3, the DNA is TGTGCCAGCAGCTCACAGGGCAACACTGAAGCTTTCTTT.

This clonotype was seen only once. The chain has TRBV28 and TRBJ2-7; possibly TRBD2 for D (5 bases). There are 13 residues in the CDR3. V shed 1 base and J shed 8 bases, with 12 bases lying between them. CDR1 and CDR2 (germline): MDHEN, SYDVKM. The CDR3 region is CASSLSDYPQQYV. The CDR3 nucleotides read TGTGCCAGCAGTTTATCCGACTACCCACAGCAGTACGTC.

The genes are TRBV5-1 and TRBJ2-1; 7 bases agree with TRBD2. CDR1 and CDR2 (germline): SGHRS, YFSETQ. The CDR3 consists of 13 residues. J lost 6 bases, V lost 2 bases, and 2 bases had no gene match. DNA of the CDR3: TGCGCCAGCAGCTTTCCGGGGGGCAATGAGCAGTTCTTC. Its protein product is CASSFPGGNEQFF. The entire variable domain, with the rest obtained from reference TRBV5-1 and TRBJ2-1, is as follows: KAGVTQTPRYLIKTRGQQVTLSCSPISGHRSVSWYQQTPGQGLQFLFEYFSETQRNKGNFPGRFSGRQFSNSRSEMNVSTLELGDSALYLCASSFPGGNEQFFGPGTRLTVL.

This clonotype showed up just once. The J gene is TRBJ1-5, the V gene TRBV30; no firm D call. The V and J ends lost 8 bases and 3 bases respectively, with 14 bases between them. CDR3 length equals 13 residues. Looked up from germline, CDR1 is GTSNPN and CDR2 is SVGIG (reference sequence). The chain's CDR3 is CASSDGFNQPQHF. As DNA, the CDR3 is TGTGCCAGTTCTGACGGATTCAATCAGCCCCAGCATTTT.

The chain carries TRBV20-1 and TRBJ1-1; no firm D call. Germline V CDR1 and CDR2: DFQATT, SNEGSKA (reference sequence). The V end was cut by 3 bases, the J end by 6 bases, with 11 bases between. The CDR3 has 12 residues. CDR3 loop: CSASPRFAEAFF. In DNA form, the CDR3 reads TGCAGTGCTAGCCCTAGGTTCGCTGAAGCTTTCTTT.

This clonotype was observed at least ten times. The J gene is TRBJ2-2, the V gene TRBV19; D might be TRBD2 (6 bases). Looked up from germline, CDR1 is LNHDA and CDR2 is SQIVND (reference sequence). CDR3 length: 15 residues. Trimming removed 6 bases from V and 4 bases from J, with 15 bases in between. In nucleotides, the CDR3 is TGTGCCAGTAGCAGATACCGGGACTCCACCGGGGAGCTGTTTTTT. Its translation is CASSRYRDSTGELFF.

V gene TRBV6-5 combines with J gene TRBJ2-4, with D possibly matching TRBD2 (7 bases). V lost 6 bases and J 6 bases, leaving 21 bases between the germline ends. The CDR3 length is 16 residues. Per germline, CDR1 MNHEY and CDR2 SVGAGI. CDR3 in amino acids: CASSPVGGRWGNIQYF. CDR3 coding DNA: TGTGCCAGCAGCCCGGTGGGGGGGCGATGGGGAAACATTCAGTACTTC.

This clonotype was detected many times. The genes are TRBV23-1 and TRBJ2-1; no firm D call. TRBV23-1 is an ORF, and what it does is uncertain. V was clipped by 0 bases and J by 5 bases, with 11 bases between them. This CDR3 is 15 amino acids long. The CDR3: CASSQSLVLDNEQFF. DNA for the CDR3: TGCGCCAGCAGTCAATCGTTAGTCCTCGACAATGAGCAGTTCTTC.

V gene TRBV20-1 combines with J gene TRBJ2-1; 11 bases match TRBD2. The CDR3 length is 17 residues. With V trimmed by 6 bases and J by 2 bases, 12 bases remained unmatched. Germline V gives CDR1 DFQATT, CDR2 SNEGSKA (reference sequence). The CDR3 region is CSAPTSGGHLAYNEQFF. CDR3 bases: TGCAGTGCCCCAACTAGCGGGGGCCACCTAGCCTACAATGAGCAGTTCTTC.

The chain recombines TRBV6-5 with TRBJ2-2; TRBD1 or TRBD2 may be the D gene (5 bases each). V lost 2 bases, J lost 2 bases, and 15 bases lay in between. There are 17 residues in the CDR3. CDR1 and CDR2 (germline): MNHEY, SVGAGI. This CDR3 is CASSYIQWDRNTGELFF. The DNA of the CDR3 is TGTGCCAGCAGTTACATCCAGTGGGACCGAAACACCGGGGAGCTGTTTTTT.

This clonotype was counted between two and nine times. The DNA of the CDR3 is TGCAGTGCTACCCCCGTCTATGGCTACACCTTC. It translates to CSATPVYGYTF. The rearrangement joins TRBV20-1 to TRBJ1-2, with D hard to call. Germline V lookup: CDR1 DFQATT, CDR2 SNEGSKA (reference sequence). The CDR3 is 11 residues long. The germline V and J ends were trimmed by 4 bases and 4 bases, with 7 bases remaining between them.

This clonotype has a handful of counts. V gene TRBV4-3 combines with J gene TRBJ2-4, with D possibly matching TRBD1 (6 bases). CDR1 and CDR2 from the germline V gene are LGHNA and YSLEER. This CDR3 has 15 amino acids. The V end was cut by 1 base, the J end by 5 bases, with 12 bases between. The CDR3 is CASSQGGRSQNIQYF. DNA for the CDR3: TGCGCCAGCAGCCAAGGGGGGCGCAGCCAAAACATTCAGTACTTC.

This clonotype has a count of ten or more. The CDR3 sequence: CASSQVWGFGSRETQYF. CDR3 bases: TGTGCCAGCAGCCAAGTATGGGGGTTCGGGAGTCGAGAGACCCAGTACTTC. The chain is built from TRBV14 and TRBJ2-5; TRBD2 might be the D (6 bases). Trimming took off 1 base at V and 4 bases at J, with 19 bases between the two ends. The germline CDR1 and CDR2 sequences are SGHDN and FVKESK. CDR3 length equals 17 residues.

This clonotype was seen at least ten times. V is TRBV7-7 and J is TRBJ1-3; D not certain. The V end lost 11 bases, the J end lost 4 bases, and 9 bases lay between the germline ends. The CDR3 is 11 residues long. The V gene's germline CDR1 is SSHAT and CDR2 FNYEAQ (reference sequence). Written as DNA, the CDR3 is TGTGCCGCCGGCAGAGGAAACACCATATATTTT. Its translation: CAAGRGNTIYF. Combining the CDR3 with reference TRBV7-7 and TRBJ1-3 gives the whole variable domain GAGVSQSPRYKVTKRGQDVTLRCDPISSHATLYWYQQALGQGPEFLTYFNYEAQPDKSGLPSDRFSAERPEGSISTLTIQRTEQRDSAMYRCAAGRGNTIYFGEGSWLTVV.

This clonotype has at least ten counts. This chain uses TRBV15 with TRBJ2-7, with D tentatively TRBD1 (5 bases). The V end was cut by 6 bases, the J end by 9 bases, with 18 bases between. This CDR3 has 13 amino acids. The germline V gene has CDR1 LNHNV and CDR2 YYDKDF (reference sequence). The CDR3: CATSTGFGFGQYV. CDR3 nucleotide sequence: TGTGCCACCAGTACAGGTTTTGGTTTCGGGCAGTACGTC.

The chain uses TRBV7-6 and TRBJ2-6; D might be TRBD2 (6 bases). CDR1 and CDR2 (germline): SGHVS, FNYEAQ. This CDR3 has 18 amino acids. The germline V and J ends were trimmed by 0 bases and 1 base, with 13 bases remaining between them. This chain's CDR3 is CASSLAGGITSGANVLTF. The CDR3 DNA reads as TGTGCCAGCAGCTTAGCAGGCGGGATTACATCTGGGGCCAACGTCCTGACTTTC. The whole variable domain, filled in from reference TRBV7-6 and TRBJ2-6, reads GAGVSQSPRYKVTKRGQDVALRCDPISGHVSLYWYRQALGQGPEFLTYFNYEAQQDKSGLPNDRFSAERPEGSISTLTIQRTEQRDSAMYRCASSLAGGITSGANVLTFGAGSRLTVL.

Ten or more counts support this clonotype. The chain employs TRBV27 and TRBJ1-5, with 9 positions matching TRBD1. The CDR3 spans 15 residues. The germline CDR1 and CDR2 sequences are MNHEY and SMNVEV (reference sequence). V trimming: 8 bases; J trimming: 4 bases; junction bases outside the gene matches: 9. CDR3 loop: CASPFRDRVNQPQHF. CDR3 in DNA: TGTGCCAGCCCCTTCCGGGACAGGGTTAATCAGCCCCAGCATTTT.

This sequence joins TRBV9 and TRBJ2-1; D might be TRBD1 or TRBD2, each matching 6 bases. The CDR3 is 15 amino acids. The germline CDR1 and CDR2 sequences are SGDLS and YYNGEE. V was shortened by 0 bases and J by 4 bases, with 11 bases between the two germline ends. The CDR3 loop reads CASSVGGADYNEQFF. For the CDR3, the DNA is TGTGCCAGCAGCGTAGGGGGGGCGGATTACAATGAGCAGTTCTTC. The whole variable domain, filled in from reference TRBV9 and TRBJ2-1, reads DSGVTQTPKHLITATGQRVTLRCSPRSGDLSVYWYQQSLDQGLQFLIQYYNGEERAKGNILERFSAQQFPDLHSELNLSSLELGDSALYFCASSVGGADYNEQFFGPGTRLTVL.